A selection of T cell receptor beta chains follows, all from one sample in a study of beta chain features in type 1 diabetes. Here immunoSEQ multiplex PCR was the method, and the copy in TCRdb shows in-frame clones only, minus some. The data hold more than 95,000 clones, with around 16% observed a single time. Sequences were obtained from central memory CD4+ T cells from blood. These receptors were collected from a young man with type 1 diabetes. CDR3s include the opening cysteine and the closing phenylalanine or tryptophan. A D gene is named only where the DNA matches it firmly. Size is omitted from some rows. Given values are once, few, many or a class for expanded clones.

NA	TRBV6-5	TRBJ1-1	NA	TGTGCCAGCAGACTTGGGGTAGTAGCTTTCTTT	CASRLGVVAFF
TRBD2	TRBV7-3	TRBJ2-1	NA	TGTGCCAGCAGCAACGGACTAGCGGGGGTTTCCTCCTACAATGAGCAGTTCTTC	CASSNGLAGVSSYNEQFF
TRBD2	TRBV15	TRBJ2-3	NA	TGTGCCACCAGCACGCGACTAGCGGGCTCCACAGATACGCAGTATTTT	CATSTRLAGSTDTQYF
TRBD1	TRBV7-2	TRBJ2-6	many	TGTGCCAGCAGGCTGGGGGACAGGTTCGTCCTGACTTTC	CASRLGDRFVLTF
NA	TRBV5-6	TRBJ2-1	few	TGTGCCAGCAGCTTGACCCCAAGCTCCTACAATGAGCAGTTCTTC	CASSLTPSSYNEQFF
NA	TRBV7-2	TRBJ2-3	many	TGTGCCAGCAGCCCAGGACTGATTACAACAGATACGCAGTATTTT	CASSPGLITTDTQYF
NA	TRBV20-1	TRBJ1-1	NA	TGCAGTGCTAGGGGTGGCGGGGAAGCTTTCTTT	CSARGGGEAFF
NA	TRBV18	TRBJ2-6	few	TGTGCCAGCTCCCCGTTTGGGGTCGGCTCTGGGGCCAACGTCCTGACTTTC	CASSPFGVGSGANVLTF
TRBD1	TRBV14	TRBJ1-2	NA	TGTGCCAGCAGCCGAATACGGACAGGCGGTACCTACACCTTC	CASSRIRTGGTYTF
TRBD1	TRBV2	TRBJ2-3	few	TGTGCCAGCAGGGGGACAGGGGCAGATACGCAGTATTTT	CASRGTGADTQYF
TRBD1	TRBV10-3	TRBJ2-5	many	TGTGCCATCAGACAGGGGTCCAACCAAGAGACCCAGTACTTC	CAIRQGSNQETQYF
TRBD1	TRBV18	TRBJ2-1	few	TGTGCCAGCTCACTACGGACAGGGTACAGCTCCTACAATGAGCAGTTCTTC	CASSLRTGYSSYNEQFF
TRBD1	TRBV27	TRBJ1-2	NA	TGTGCCAGCACGAGGGGACAGGGGAATGGCTACACCTTC	CASTRGQGNGYTF
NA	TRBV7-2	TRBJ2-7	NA	TGTGCCAGCAGCCTAGGACAGCCTTCCTACGAGCAGTACTTC	CASSLGQPSYEQYF
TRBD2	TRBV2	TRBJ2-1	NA	TGTGCCAGCACCAGGGACTACACTAACAATGAGCAGTTCTTC	CASTRDYTNNEQFF
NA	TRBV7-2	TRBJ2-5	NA	TGTGCCAGCAGCTACCGGTCCGGAGAGACCCAGTACTTC	CASSYRSGETQYF
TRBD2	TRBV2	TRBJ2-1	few	TGTGCCAGCAGTTGGGGGACTACATACAATGAGCAGTTCTTC	CASSWGTTYNEQFF
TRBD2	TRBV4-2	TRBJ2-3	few	TGTGCCAGCAGCCAAGATGGCCGACTAGCGGGAGAGGAGAGGACAGATACGCAGTATTTT	CASSQDGRLAGEERTDTQYF
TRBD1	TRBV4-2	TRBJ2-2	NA	TGTGCCAGCAGCCCCCGACCTGGGACAGAAGGGGCCGGGGAGCTGTTTTTT	CASSPRPGTEGAGELFF
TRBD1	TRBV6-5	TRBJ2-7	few	TGTGCCAGCAGTTACTCGGGGGACAGCTATGCATCCGAGCAGTACTTC	CASSYSGDSYASEQYF
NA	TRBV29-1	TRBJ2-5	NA	TGCAGCTTTGCGATGACCGAACAAGAGACCCAGTACTTC	CSFAMTEQETQYF
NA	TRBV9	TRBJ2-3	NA	TGTGCCAGCAGCGTAGGGGTTGGCGCAGATACGCAGTATTTT	CASSVGVGADTQYF
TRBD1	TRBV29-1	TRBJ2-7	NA	TGCAGCGGCAACAGGGGACCCTACGAGCAGTACTTC	CSGNRGPYEQYF
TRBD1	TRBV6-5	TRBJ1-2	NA	TGTGCCAGCACCCGAGACAGGGAATATGGCTACACCTTC	CASTRDREYGYTF
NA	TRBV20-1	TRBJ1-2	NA	TGCAGTGCTGAGACCTATGGCTACACCTTC	CSAETYGYTF
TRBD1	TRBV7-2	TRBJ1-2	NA	TGTGCCAGCAGCTTAGGGGACAGGGCGAAGGGCTACACCTTC	CASSLGDRAKGYTF
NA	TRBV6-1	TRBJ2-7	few	TGTGCCAGCAGAAAGGACACTTACGAGCAGTACTTC	CASRKDTYEQYF
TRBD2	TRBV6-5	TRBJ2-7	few	TGTGCCAGCAGATTAGCGGGGGGCCCCTACGAGCAGTACTTC	CASRLAGGPYEQYF
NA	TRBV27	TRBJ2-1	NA	TGTGCCAGCAGTTTCACGGTCGCGGCTTTTGAACGTAGGCCCCCCAATGAGCAGTTCTTC	CASSFTVAAFERRPPNEQFF
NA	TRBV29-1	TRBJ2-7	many	TGCAGCGTTGTGTTCAGGGGAGGTGGCGAGCAGTACTTC	CSVVFRGGGEQYF
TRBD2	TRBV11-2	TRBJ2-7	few	TGTGCCAGCAGGCGGACTAGTACATCCTACGAGCAGTACTTC	CASRRTSTSYEQYF
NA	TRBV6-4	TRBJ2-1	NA	TGTGCCAGAGGGACTCCCGGATATGAGCAGTTCTTC	CARGTPGYEQFF
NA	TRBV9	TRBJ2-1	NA	TGTGCCAGCAGCGTAGAGGGCCCCATCTACAATGAGCAGTTCTTC	CASSVEGPIYNEQFF
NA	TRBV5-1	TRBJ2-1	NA	TGCGCCAGCAGTTTACTAACTGCGAGCTCCTACAATGAGCAGTTCTTC	CASSLLTASSYNEQFF
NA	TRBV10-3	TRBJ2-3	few	TGTGCCATCAGTGGAGGGCCCAACACAGATACGCAGTATTTT	CAISGGPNTDTQYF
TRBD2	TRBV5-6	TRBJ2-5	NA	TGTGCCAGCAGCTTGGAGCTAGCGGGGGGAGAGACCCAGTACTTC	CASSLELAGGETQYF
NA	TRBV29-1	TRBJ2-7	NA	TGCAGCGGTGAAGAACGAGGGGCCGAGCAGTACTTC	CSGEERGAEQYF
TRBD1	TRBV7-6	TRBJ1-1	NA	TGTGCCAGCAGCTTAGGACAGGGTAACTCAAACACTGAAGCTTTCTTT	CASSLGQGNSNTEAFF
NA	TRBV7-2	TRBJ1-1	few	TGTGCCAGCAGCTTCCTGGGGTCCTCCGCTGAAGCTTTCTTT	CASSFLGSSAEAFF
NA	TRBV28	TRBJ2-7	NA	TGTGCCAGCACTAACACCCACTGGAACTCCTACGAGCAGTACTTC	CASTNTHWNSYEQYF
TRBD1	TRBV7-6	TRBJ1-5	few	TGTGCCAGCAGCTTGGGGAACAGGGGGCGCCAAGAGCCCCAGCATTTT	CASSLGNRGRQEPQHF
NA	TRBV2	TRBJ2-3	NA	TGTGCCAGCGGGTGGGGGACCGGAGACACAGATACGCAGTATTTT	CASGWGTGDTDTQYF
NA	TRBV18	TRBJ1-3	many	TGTGCCAGCTCACCACGGGTGGTCCGCTCTGGAAACACCATATATTTT	CASSPRVVRSGNTIYF
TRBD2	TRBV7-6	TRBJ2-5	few	TGTGCCAGCAGCTTGCTAGCGGGGGGGCCTGAAGAGACCCAGTACTTC	CASSLLAGGPEETQYF
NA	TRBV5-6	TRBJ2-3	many	TGTGCCAGCAGCTTGTTTCTAGATACGCAGTATTTT	CASSLFLDTQYF
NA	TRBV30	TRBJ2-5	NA	TGTGCCTGGGGACAGATTCAAGAGACCCAGTACTTC	CAWGQIQETQYF
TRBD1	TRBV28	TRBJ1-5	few	TGTGCCAGCAGGGACAGGGGCAATCAGCCCCAGCATTTT	CASRDRGNQPQHF
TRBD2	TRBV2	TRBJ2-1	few	TGTGCCAGCACTCGAGCAGGGACTAGCGATGAGCAGTTCTTC	CASTRAGTSDEQFF
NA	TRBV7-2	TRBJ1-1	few	TGTGCCAGCAGCGGGGACATCTCCAACACTGAAGCTTTCTTT	CASSGDISNTEAFF
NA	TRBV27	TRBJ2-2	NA	TGTGCCAGCAGTTTATGGGGGGCGGGCACCGGGGAGCTGTTTTTT	CASSLWGAGTGELFF
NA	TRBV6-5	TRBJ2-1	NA	TGTGCCAGCAGTCCGAGACAGCCCAATGAGCAGTTCTTC	CASSPRQPNEQFF
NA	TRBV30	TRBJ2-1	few	TGTGCCTGGAGTTGGACTTACAATGAGCAGTTCTTC	CAWSWTYNEQFF